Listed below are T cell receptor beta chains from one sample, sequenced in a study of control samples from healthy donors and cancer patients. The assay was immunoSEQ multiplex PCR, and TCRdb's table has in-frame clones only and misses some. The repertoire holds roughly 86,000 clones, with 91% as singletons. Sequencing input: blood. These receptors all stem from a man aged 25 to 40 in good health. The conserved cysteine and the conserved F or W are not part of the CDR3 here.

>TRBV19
ASSISTPSSYNEQF
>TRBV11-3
ASSGDTGELF
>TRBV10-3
AISEGAQPQH
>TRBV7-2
ASSRRTGIQETQY
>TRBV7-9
ASSLQGLAGADEQY
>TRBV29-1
SVEEGTGSYEQY
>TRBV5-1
ASSLEVTDTQY
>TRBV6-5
ASSQHGDGYYEQY
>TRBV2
ASMGQALAEAF
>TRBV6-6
ASSLEVNRQPQH
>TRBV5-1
ASSLADRGGGYT
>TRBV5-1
ASSTGTGGTEAF
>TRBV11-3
ASSLDAGSYEQY
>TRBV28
ASSPPGSNQPQH
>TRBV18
ASSWGGYNTEAF
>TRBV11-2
ASSSITGGPNTEAF
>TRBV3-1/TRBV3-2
ASSRSAGENQPQH
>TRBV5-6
ASSFLAEDYNEQF
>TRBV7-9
ASSLVDPVDEQF
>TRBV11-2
ASSLDGQGHQPQH
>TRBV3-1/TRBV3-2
ASRSANTIY
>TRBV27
ASGVQPQH
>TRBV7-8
ASSLQLETQY
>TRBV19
ASSITRGRRSGANVLT
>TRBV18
ASSPGLAGVSLYEQY
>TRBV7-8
ASSLSEKMNTEAF
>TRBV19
ASRSNLGHISSYNEQF
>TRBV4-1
ASSQEAVSGNTIY
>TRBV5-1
ASSFPSGDSKTSATPGSVEQF
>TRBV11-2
ASSLGLNNEQF
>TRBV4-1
ASSQGREAF
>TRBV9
ASSVEPLNTEAF
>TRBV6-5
ASEARGSYGYT
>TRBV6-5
ASRRQGTGNTIY
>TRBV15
ATSRKSGRAWTGELF
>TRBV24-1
ATSDSGTGGGKTQY
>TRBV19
ASAAVRTDTQY
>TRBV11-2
ASRPGTGGNEQY
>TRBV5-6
ASSLRDEAF
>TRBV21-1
ASSRLQRDRGGSEQF
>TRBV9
ASSVAGGTSTDTQY
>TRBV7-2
ASSLGNTGYGYT
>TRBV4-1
ASSQDVGASGSGYT
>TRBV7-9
ASSSLGGEETQY
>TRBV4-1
ASSQTGGSYNEQF
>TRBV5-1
ASSPGYPGTSLGNTEAF
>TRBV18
ASSPRHPVDGNQPQH
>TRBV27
ASSREASGGNYNEQF
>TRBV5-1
ASKGVGEQY
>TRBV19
ASSPAAGDTEAF
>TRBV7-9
ASSLNGQGEL
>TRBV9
ASSVRGTSGREAAQY
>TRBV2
ASSGGPGESGNQPQH
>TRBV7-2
ASSPRGGNEKLF
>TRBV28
ASSLQTGGYT
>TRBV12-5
ASGLARTGPSSYEQY